This TCR beta chain emerged from a study of T cell responses to AZD1222 COVID-19 vaccine. Study details: Second doses were pooled across both intervals (about 4 or about 12 weeks).

Clones were sequenced by immunoSEQ multiplex PCR, and TCRdb holds only the in-frame ones, with some missing. The table includes tens of thousands of clones, roughly 89% detected once. Germline V gives CDR1 MNHEY, CDR2 SVGAGI. Trimming removed 11 bases from V and 0 bases from J, with 11 bases in between. The CDR3 consists of 12 residues. Findings of the study overall: Nearly half of spike-specific TCRs reportedly target unmutated variant regions. Vaccination with two AZD1222 doses was followed by a rise in Spike-specific TCR breadth and depth.

Comment on this clone: Its specificity is not known.

This material consisted of peripheral blood, taken on day 0 of AZD1222 vaccination. This clonotype originated in an adult in good health. The chain employs TRBV6-5 and TRBJ2-7, with no clear D. CDR3 nucleotide sequence: TGTGCCGCCGATCAGAGCTCCTACGAGCAGTACTTC. As protein: CAADQSSYEQYF.